These 29 T cell receptor beta chains were sequenced from one sample in a study of blood T cell repertoires in COVID-19. Clones were read by immunoSEQ multiplex PCR, and TCRdb kept only the in-frame ones, dropping some. The data hold some 80,000 clones, with roughly 91% observed a single time. Material: peripheral blood. The receptors here all came from a human donor in a cohort sampled during active COVID-19.

This clone was recorded a few times. This sequence joins TRBV28 and TRBJ1-5; 10 nucleotides agree with TRBD1. V shed 3 bases and J 7 bases; nucleotides not matched to a gene: 6. The CDR3 consists of 15 residues. The germline V gene encodes CDR1 MDHEN and CDR2 SYDVKM. CDR3 sequence (DNA): TGTGCCAGCAGTTTCCCCCGACAGGGGGCACAGCCCCAGCATTTT. Translating it yields CASSFPRQGAQPQHF.

Comment on this clone: The CDR3 does not close with the conserved phenylalanine or tryptophan, likely indicating a read error. The chain recombines TRBV2 with TRBJ1-1; weak D call: TRBD1 (6 bases). Germline loops: CDR1 SNHLY, CDR2 FYNNEI. V was pared by 7 bases and J by 1 base, with 13 bases between. The CDR3 runs 14 residues. The DNA for the CDR3 is TGTGCCAGCATCAGAAGGGGGGGGAACACTGAAGCTTTCCTT. Translation: CASIRRGGNTEAFL.

This rearrangement joins TRBV9 to TRBJ2-3; unclear D gene. The V end was cut by 0 bases, the J end by 0 bases, with 11 bases between. The CDR3 is made up of 16 amino acids. Per germline, CDR1 SGDLS and CDR2 YYNGEE. The CDR3 coding sequence is TGTGCCAGCAGCGTAGTTGGCGGTGCTAGCACAGATACGCAGTATTTT. It specifies CASSVVGGASTDTQYF.

The CDR3 loop reads CAISWTGGTGELFF. CDR3 DNA: TGTGCCATCTCCTGGACTGGCGGGACCGGGGAGCTGTTTTTT. The chain couples TRBV10-3 to TRBJ2-2, with D perhaps matching TRBD2 (5 bases). Trimming removed 8 bases from V and 5 bases from J, with 15 bases in between. In germline, CDR1 is ENHRY, CDR2 SYGVKD. The CDR3 consists of 14 residues.

This sequence joins TRBV28 and TRBJ2-7, with D unclear. The germline V and J ends were trimmed by 6 bases and 4 bases, with 10 bases remaining between them. The CDR3 contains 12 residues. Germline V CDR1 and CDR2: MDHEN, SYDVKM. In DNA, the CDR3 is TGTGCCAGCAGCTACAGAGTATACGAGCAGTACTTC. It encodes CASSYRVYEQYF.

The chain joins TRBV4-3 to TRBJ2-3; the D is unclear. CDR1 and CDR2 from the germline V gene are LGHNA and YSLEER. Trimming took 0 bases from V and 6 from J, leaving 13 bases between them. The length of the CDR3 is 15 residues. This CDR3 reads CASSQDWRSLDTQYF. The DNA of the CDR3 is TGCGCCAGCAGCCAAGATTGGCGGTCGTTGGATACGCAGTATTTT.

The chain links TRBV7-8 to TRBJ2-7; 8 bases map to TRBD2. This CDR3 has 16 residues. V lost 2 bases, J lost 2 bases, and 8 bases stayed unmatched. Germline V gives CDR1 SGHVS, CDR2 FQNEAQ. Written as DNA, the CDR3 is TGTGCCAGCAGCTTACCGGCGGGAGGCCTCCCCTACGAGCAGTACTTC. Its translation is CASSLPAGGLPYEQYF.

V gene TRBV7-2 combines with J gene TRBJ1-5; D is perhaps TRBD1 (6 bases). CDR3 length: 13 amino acids. V was clipped by 6 bases and J by 6 bases, with 12 bases between them. The V gene's germline CDR1 is SGHTA and CDR2 FQGNSA. The chain's CDR3 is CASSQGQGQPQHF. The CDR3 nucleotides are TGTGCCAGCAGTCAGGGGCAAGGTCAGCCCCAGCATTTT.

The DNA of the CDR3 is TGTGCCTGGACCCTGGGGGGAAGCACAGATACGCAGTATTTT. Protein: CAWTLGGSTDTQYF. The chain combines TRBV30 with TRBJ2-3; tentative D call: TRBD2 (6 bases). The CDR3 loop spans 14 amino acids. V dropped 4 bases and J dropped 0 bases, with 11 bases sitting between them. CDR1 and CDR2 from the germline V gene are GTSNPN and SVGIG (reference sequence).

J is TRBJ2-2 and V is TRBV5-4; D perhaps matches TRBD2 (7 bases). V lost 0 bases and J 4 bases, leaving 16 bases between the germline ends. CDR3 length: 17 amino acids. The germline V gene has CDR1 SGHNT and CDR2 YYREEE (reference sequence). The CDR3 sequence is CASSLARGGRPTGELFF. In DNA form, the CDR3 reads TGTGCCAGCAGCTTGGCCAGGGGCGGGAGACCCACCGGGGAGCTGTTTTTT.

The chain combines TRBV19 with TRBJ1-5; 7 bases agree with TRBD1. Germline CDR1 reads LNHDA; CDR2 reads SQIVND (reference sequence). This CDR3 region has 16 residues. V trimming: 0 bases; J trimming: 3 bases; junction bases outside the gene matches: 5. Here the CDR3 DNA reads TGTGCCAGTAGTATAGAGGGGGACAGACCCAATCAGCCCCAGCATTTT. Translating it yields CASSIEGDRPNQPQHF.

This chain connects TRBV30 to TRBJ2-7; D possibly corresponds to TRBD2 (5 bases). Trimming took 2 bases from V and 4 from J, leaving 12 bases between them. This CDR3 has 13 residues. Per germline, CDR1 GTSNPN and CDR2 SVGIG (reference sequence). The CDR3 here is CAWSKGDPYEQYF. The CDR3 DNA reads TGTGCCTGGAGTAAGGGAGATCCGTACGAGCAGTACTTC.

This clone came up once. The chain uses TRBV5-1 and TRBJ2-5, with D possibly matching TRBD2 (5 bases). Trimming took 3 bases from V and 0 from J, leaving 15 bases between them. CDR3 length: 16 amino acids. The germline CDR1 and CDR2 sequences are SGHRS and YFSETQ. DNA of the CDR3: TGCGCCAGCAGCTCGGGTCAGGCGCGGGACCAAGAGACCCAGTACTTC. Protein product: CASSSGQARDQETQYF.

This chain links TRBV7-9 with TRBJ1-1; unclear D gene. Trimming pared 2 bases from V and 1 base from J, leaving 8 bases between. The CDR3 extends over 14 amino acids. CDR1 SEHNR and CDR2 FQNEAQ come from the germline V gene (reference sequence). The CDR3 nucleotides are TGTGCCAGCAGCTTAACGGGGTCGAACACTGAAGCTTTCTTT. Amino acids: CASSLTGSNTEAFF. Variable domain in full (rest from reference TRBV7-9 and TRBJ1-1): DTGVSQNPRHKITKRGQNVTFRCDPISEHNRLYWYRQTLGQGPEFLTYFQNEAQLEKSRLLSDRFSAERPKGSFSTLEIQRTEQGDSAMYLCASSLTGSNTEAFFGQGTRLTVV.

The chain is built from TRBV9 and TRBJ2-1, with D possibly matching TRBD2 (5 bases). Between the trimmed V and J ends, which lost 3 bases and 3 bases, there was a span of 16 bases. The CDR3 runs 16 residues. Per germline, CDR1 SGDLS and CDR2 YYNGEE. The CDR3 DNA reads as TGTGCCAGCAGCGCGTTCTACCCCGAGGGCTACAATGAGCAGTTCTTC. Translated: CASSAFYPEGYNEQFF.

V usage is TRBV15 and J usage is TRBJ2-1; 7 bases agree with TRBD1. The V and J ends lost 5 bases and 4 bases, in that order; junction bases with no gene match: 11. The CDR3 length is 16 residues. Germline V gene lookup returns CDR1 LNHNV and CDR2 YYDKDF (reference sequence). The CDR3 spells CATSLRTGALYNEQFF. In nucleotides, the CDR3 is TGTGCCACCAGCTTGAGAACAGGGGCCCTTTACAATGAGCAGTTCTTC.

The V call is TRBV6-5, the J call TRBJ1-6, with TRBD1 identical over 7 bases. The CDR3 length is 15 residues. The germline V gene has CDR1 MNHEY and CDR2 SVGAGI. Germline trimming cut 9 bases from V and 6 bases from J; bases unmatched to any gene: 11. The CDR3, as DNA: TGTGCCAGTAACCATCCGGGACAGACTAATTCACCCCTCCACTTT. This encodes CASNHPGQTNSPLHF.

CDR3 sequence (DNA): TGTGCCAGCGGAAGCGGGAGGGCCGGAGAGCAGTACTTC. Translated: CASGSGRAGEQYF. The rearrangement links TRBV2 to TRBJ2-7; 10 bases fit TRBD2. This CDR3 comprises 13 residues. Germline trimming cut 8 bases from V and 7 bases from J; bases unmatched to any gene: 8. Germline CDR1 reads SNHLY; CDR2 reads FYNNEI. Looking up the rest from reference TRBV2 and TRBJ2-7 gives the full variable domain: EPEVTQTPSHQVTQMGQEVILRCVPISNHLYFYWYRQILGQKVEFLVSFYNNEISEKSEIFDDQFSVERPDGSNFTLKIRSTKLEDSAMYFCASGSGRAGEQYFGPGTRLTVT.

The V gene is TRBV20-1, the J gene TRBJ1-6, with D tentatively TRBD1 (6 bases). The ends were cut back, 5 bases at V and 11 bases at J, with 10 bases in the middle. Germline V gives CDR1 DFQATT, CDR2 SNEGSKA (reference sequence). The CDR3 covers 11 residues. CDR3 sequence reads: CSADRQAPLHF. For the CDR3, the DNA is TGCAGTGCTGACAGGCAGGCACCCCTCCACTTT.

J is TRBJ1-1 and V is TRBV7-9, with 8 nucleotides matching TRBD1. Looked up from germline, CDR1 is SEHNR and CDR2 is FQNEAQ (reference sequence). The CDR3 covers 14 residues. The V segment lost 5 bases and the J segment 5 bases; nucleotides outside the gene matches: 7. CDR3 loop: CASSQTGGRTEAFF. CDR3 in DNA: TGTGCCAGCAGCCAAACAGGGGGTAGAACTGAAGCTTTCTTT.

This chain uses TRBV12-5 with TRBJ2-5, with 10 bases aligning to TRBD1. V was clipped by 1 base and J by 9 bases; unmatched bases: 11. The CDR3 sequence is 16 residues long. The germline gives CDR1 LGHNT, CDR2 FRNRAP. Here the CDR3 DNA reads TGTGCTAGTGGTTTGGCAGGGACCGGGACAGGGGTGGCCCAGTACTTC. Translation gives CASGLAGTGTGVAQYF.

A single count supports this clone. The V gene is TRBV7-2, the J gene TRBJ2-2, with a tentative D call TRBD1 (6 bases). The CDR3 has 16 amino acids. Germline V gene lookup returns CDR1 SGHTA and CDR2 FQGNSA. V was cut by 3 bases and J by 2 bases, with 13 bases left in between. For the CDR3, the DNA is TGTGCCAGCAGCTTCGCTGGGACAACTAACACCGGGGAGCTGTTTTTT. Amino acid sequence: CASSFAGTTNTGELFF.

This clone was picked up one time. The chain couples TRBV7-2 to TRBJ2-1; TRBD2 matches at 12 bases. V lost 5 bases to trimming and J lost 6 bases; unmatched junction nucleotides: 8. This CDR3 is 16 amino acids long. The germline gives CDR1 SGHTA, CDR2 FQGNSA. The CDR3 loop reads CASSRTSGTALNEQFF. For the CDR3, the DNA is TGTGCCAGCAGCAGGACTAGCGGGACGGCCCTCAATGAGCAGTTCTTC.

The V and J genes are TRBV4-1 and TRBJ1-6, with TRBD1 matching over 11 bases. In germline, CDR1 is MGHRA, CDR2 YSYEKL. V lost 3 bases, J lost 3 bases, and 7 bases stayed unmatched. CDR3 length equals 18 residues. The CDR3 region is CASSHPPGQGGYNSPLHF. The CDR3 region has the DNA TGCGCCAGCAGCCATCCCCCGGGACAGGGGGGCTATAATTCACCCCTCCACTTT.

V gene TRBV5-1 combines with J gene TRBJ2-7; TRBD2 agrees at 12 bases. The germline CDR1 and CDR2 sequences are SGHRS and YFSETQ. The CDR3 covers 15 residues. The trim removed 4 bases at V and 7 bases at J, leaving 9 bases unmatched. The DNA for the CDR3 is TGCGCCAGCAGCCTAGGACTAGCGGGGCTTGGGGAGCAGTACTTC. Protein: CASSLGLAGLGEQYF. Looking up the rest from reference TRBV5-1 and TRBJ2-7 gives the full variable domain: KAGVTQTPRYLIKTRGQQVTLSCSPISGHRSVSWYQQTPGQGLQFLFEYFSETQRNKGNFPGRFSGRQFSNSRSEMNVSTLELGDSALYLCASSLGLAGLGEQYFGPGTRLTVT.

This rearrangement joins TRBV6-5 to TRBJ2-5; TRBD2 aligns across 12 bases. This CDR3 contains 15 residues. Germline V lookup: CDR1 MNHEY, CDR2 SVGAGI. The ends lost 2 bases at V and 4 bases at J; junction bases unmatched: 2. Here the CDR3 reads CASSYGGLAGETQYF. The CDR3, as DNA: TGTGCCAGCAGTTACGGGGGACTAGCGGGAGAGACCCAGTACTTC.

In regard to this clone: Within the sample, other DNA sequences also encode this same CDR3. The chain combines TRBV9 with TRBJ2-3; D is perhaps TRBD1 (6 bases). Between the trimmed V and J ends, which lost 2 bases and 0 bases, there was a span of 7 bases. The CDR3 is 14 residues long. CDR1 SGDLS and CDR2 YYNGEE come from the germline V gene. Here the CDR3 reads CASSVDSSTDTQYF. CDR3 coding DNA: TGTGCCAGCAGCGTGGACAGTAGCACAGATACGCAGTATTTT.

The gene calls are TRBV25-1 and TRBJ2-7; 8 bases match TRBD2. V dropped 3 bases and J dropped 4; count of bases not matched to a gene: 5. This CDR3 has 14 amino acids. CDR1 is MGHDK and CDR2 is SYGVNS in the germline V gene. DNA for the CDR3: TGTGCCAGCAGTGACGGGGGGGGGCTGTACGAGCAGTACTTC. It encodes CASSDGGGLYEQYF.

The V call is TRBV6-1, the J call TRBJ2-4; D remains unclear. Trimming cost V 2 bases and J 8 bases, with 7 bases left between them. The CDR3 is made up of 12 amino acids. CDR1 and CDR2 from the germline V gene are MNHNS and SASEGT. The CDR3 DNA sequence: TGTGCCAGCAGTGAATTGGCGGACATTCAGTACTTC. Protein: CASSELADIQYF.